A selection of T cell receptor beta chains follows, all from one sample in a study of T cell responses to AZD1222 COVID-19 vaccine. Some clones are missing from TCRdb's copy, which holds only in-frame ones; the method was immunoSEQ multiplex PCR. The sample shows roughly 120,000 clones, 92% of them seen only once. The input for sequencing was peripheral blood, taken 28 days after the second AZD1222 dose. These receptors all come from an adult who received the AZD1222 COVID-19 vaccine. Both conserved end residues are part of each CDR3. Fields, in order: J gene, D gene, V gene, clone size, CDR3 length, CDR3 protein, CDR3 DNA. The D gene is left open where the match is weak. The size entry is marked missing in some rows and otherwise reads once, few, many or a size class.

TRBJ2-7 TRBD2 TRBV11-2 few 14 CASRTFRGGYEQYF TGTGCCAGCCGCACTTTTCGCGGGGGGTACGAGCAGTACTTC
TRBJ1-6 - TRBV7-9 - 19 CASSLAPPPGSSYNSPLHF TGTGCCAGCAGCTTAGCGCCCCCTCCAGGGAGCTCCTATAATTCACCCCTCCACTTT
TRBJ1-1 - TRBV28 - 14 CASSLSQSNTEAFF TGTGCCAGCAGTTTATCACAGTCGAACACTGAAGCTTTCTTT
TRBJ2-1 TRBD2 TRBV11-3 once 16 CASSLSGRGSYNEQFF TGTGCCAGCAGCTTAAGCGGGAGGGGCTCCTACAATGAGCAGTTCTTC
TRBJ2-3 - TRBV5-1 - 11 CASSLGDTQYF TGCGCCAGCAGCTTAGGAGATACGCAGTATTTT
TRBJ1-6 - TRBV14 - 13 CASSHNIHSPLHF TGTGCCAGCAGCCATAATATACATTCACCCCTCCACTTT
TRBJ1-2 - TRBV2 - 14 CASSGDGRGNGYTF TGTGCCAGCAGTGGCGATGGACGGGGGAATGGCTACACCTTC
TRBJ1-1 - TRBV28 few 13 CASSSNTKTEAFF TGTGCCAGCAGTTCGAACACGAAAACTGAAGCTTTCTTT
TRBJ2-7 - TRBV28 - 14 CASSFPGGPHEQYF TGTGCCAGCAGTTTCCCTGGGGGGCCTCACGAGCAGTACTTC
TRBJ2-2 TRBD2 TRBV6-4 - 15 CASSELAGNTGELFF TGTGCCAGCAGTGAGCTAGCGGGAAACACCGGGGAGCTGTTTTTT
TRBJ2-2 - TRBV11-1 - 14 CASSLRTFTGELFF TGTGCCAGCAGCTTAAGGACTTTCACCGGGGAGCTGTTTTTT